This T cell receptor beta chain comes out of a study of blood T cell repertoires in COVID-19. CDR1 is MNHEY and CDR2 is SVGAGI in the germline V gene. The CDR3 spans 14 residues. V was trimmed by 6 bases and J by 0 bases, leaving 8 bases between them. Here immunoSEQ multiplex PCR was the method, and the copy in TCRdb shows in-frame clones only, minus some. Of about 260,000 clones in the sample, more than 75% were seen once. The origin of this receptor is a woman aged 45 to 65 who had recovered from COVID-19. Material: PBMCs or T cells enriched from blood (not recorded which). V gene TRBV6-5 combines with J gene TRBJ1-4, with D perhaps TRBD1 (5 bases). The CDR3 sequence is CASSRQSTNEKLFF. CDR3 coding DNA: TGTGCCAGCAGCCGACAGTCAACTAATGAAAAACTGTTTTTT.